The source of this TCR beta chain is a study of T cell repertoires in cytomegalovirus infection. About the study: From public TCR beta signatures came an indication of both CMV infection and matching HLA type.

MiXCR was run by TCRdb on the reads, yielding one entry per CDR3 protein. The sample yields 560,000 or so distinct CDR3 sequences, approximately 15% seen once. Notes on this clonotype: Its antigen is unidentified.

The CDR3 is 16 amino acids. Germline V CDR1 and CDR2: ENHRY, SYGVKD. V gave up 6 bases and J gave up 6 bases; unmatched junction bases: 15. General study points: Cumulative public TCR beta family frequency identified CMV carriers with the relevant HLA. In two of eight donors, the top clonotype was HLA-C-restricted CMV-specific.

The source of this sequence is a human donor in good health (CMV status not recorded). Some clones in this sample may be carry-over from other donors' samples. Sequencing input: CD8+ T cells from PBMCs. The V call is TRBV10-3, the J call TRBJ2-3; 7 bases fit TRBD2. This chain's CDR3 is CAIRGGGGGGSDTQYF. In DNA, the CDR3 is TGTGCCATCAGGGGGGGGGGGGGGGGGGGTTCCGATACGCAGTATTTT.